This T cell receptor (beta chain) was captured by sequencing in a study of T cells in Graves' hyperthyroidism and ophthalmopathy. Overall study results and limits: It was a median 6.5 months before onset that the model predicted ophthalmopathy. Most thyroid clonotypes with frequency above 0.001 were detected in blood.

The TCR beta CDR3 regions underwent amplification using RNA transcripts as the source. Carried out on the TCR CDR3, a first-round RT-PCR used the HTBI primer set. TCRdb fed the multiplex PCR reads into MiXCR, producing one record per CDR3 protein. The data show roughly 740,000 distinct CDR3 sequences, roughly 17% seen once. Hyperthyroidism of Graves' type that showed no ophthalmopathy progression within 18 months was stable. Patients were aged 18 to 65, had disease duration under 2 months, and had newly diagnosed hyperthyroidism. Note on this clonotype: The target antigen is unknown.

Germline V gives CDR1 SGDLS, CDR2 YYNGEE. The CDR3 runs 14 residues. Trimming removed 0 bases from V and 1 base from J, with 7 bases in between. This chain connects TRBV9 to TRBJ1-1, with D unclear. The TCR was taken from a man in his late teens or twenties with Graves' hyperthyroidism. What was sequenced was blood. CDR3 residues: CASSVGQANTEAFF. The CDR3 nucleotides read TGTGCCAGCAGCGTAGGGCAGGCGAACACTGAAGCTTTCTTT. Supplemented by reference TRBV9 and TRBJ1-1, the full variable domain reads DSGVTQTPKHLITATGQRVTLRCSPRSGDLSVYWYQQSLDQGLQFLIQYYNGEERAKGNILERFSAQQFPDLHSELNLSSLELGDSALYFCASSVGQANTEAFFGQGTRLTVV.